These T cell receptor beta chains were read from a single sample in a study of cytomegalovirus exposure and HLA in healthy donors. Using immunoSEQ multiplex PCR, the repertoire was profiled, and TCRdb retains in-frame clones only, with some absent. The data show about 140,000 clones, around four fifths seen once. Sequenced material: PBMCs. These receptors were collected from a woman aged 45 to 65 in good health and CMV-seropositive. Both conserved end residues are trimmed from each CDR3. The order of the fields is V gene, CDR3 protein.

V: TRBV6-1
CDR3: ASTTPGEAYNEQF

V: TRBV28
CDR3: ASSYPKGGVASSYNEQF

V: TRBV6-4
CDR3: ASSDPGLNTDTQY

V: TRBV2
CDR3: ASRVSNQPQH

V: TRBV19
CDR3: ASSMGLAGSDTQY

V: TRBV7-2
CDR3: ASSLAQEAWETQY

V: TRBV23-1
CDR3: ASSLPTRGADQPQH

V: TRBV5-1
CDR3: ASSSGLAGGSYNEQF

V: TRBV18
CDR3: ASSPYIQDTGELF

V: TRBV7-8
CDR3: ASSLLYGTEMNTEAF

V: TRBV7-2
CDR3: ASSLSGGDGSTDTQY

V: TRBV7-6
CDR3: ASSLAPGQGANTEAF

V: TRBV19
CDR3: ASSPWGQSSGANVLT

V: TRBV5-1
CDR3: ASGDSSYEQY

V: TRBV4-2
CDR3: ASSQALNTGELF

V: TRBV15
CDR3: ATSNHRGSPLH

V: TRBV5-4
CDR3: ASRGGTSGTDTQY

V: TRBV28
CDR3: ASRKTSRYEQF

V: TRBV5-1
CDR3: ASSLVGQGSTDTQY

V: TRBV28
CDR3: ASSFSGTYEQY

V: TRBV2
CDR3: ASSGLTGGNSPLH

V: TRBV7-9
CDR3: ASSDRGGPSTDTQY

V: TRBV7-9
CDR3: ASSLVSYTDYWEKLF

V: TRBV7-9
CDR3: ASSFGSGLDYYGYT

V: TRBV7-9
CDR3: ASSSPIRDSGETQY

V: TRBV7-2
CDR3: ASSFSRGDNQPQH

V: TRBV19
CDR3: ASSIQGADSPLH

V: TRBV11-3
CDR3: ASSKQGEETQY

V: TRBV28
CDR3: ASSRVRLRGNEQY

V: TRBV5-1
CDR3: ASSLASSGGLSYEQY

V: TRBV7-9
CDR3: ASSPARIAGLSEQY

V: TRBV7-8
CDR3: ASSLARTSGTSDEQF

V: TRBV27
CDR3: ASSFHGQQNTEAF

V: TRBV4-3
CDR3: ATGSLTRGELF

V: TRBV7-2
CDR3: ASSLTGGTEAF

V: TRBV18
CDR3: ASSPEGGSFTQY

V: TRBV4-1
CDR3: ASSSRDTGELF

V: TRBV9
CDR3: ASSVWDRGTGELF

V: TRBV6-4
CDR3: ASSRQFNTEAF

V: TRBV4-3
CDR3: ASSQDARGDTEAF

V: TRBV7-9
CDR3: ASTLTGTSDYEQY

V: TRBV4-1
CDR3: ASSQDRGGGSNQPQH

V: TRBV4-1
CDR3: ASSQPGSGNTIY

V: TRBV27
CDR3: ASGYIKGDSYEQY

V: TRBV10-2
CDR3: ASSEGTGWETQY

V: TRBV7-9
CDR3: ASSGGRVQGGDEQF

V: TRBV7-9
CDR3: ASSFEFSGNTIY